These 16 T cell receptor beta chains were sequenced from one sample in a study of T cells in Graves' hyperthyroidism and ophthalmopathy. RNA transcripts gave rise to amplified TCR beta CDR3 regions. The HTBI primer set served for first-round RT-PCR of the TCR CDR3. One entry per CDR3 protein, called by TCRdb with MiXCR from the multiplex PCR reads. Here the sample spans about 840,000 distinct CDR3 sequences, about two fifths being singletons. The sample comprised blood. The receptors here all came from a man between 18 and 35 years old with Graves' hyperthyroidism.

About this clonotype: A read error may produce the germline difference seen at one junction end. The chain combines TRBV7-2 with TRBJ2-6; D is possibly TRBD1 (5 bases). Germline CDR1 and CDR2: SGHTA and FQGNSA. There are 17 residues in the CDR3. The CDR3 sequence is CASSLGSRLSGASVLTF. The CDR3 DNA sequence: TGTGCCAGCAGCTTAGGGTCGAGACTCTCTGGGGCCAGCGTCCTGACTTTC. Full variable domain (missing parts from reference TRBV7-2 and TRBJ2-6): GAGVSQSPSNKVTEKGKDVELRCDPISGHTALYWYRQSLGQGLEFLIYFQGNSAPDKSGLPSDRFSAERTGGSVSTLTIQRTQQEDSAVYLCASSLGSRLSGASVLTFGAGSRLTVL.

The chain couples TRBV4-1 to TRBJ2-5, with 7 bases lining up with TRBD2. The V gene's germline CDR1 is MGHRA and CDR2 YSYEKL. Unmatched junction bases numbered 6, after V lost 1 base and J lost 4 bases. The CDR3 runs to 15 residues. DNA of the CDR3: TGCGCCAGCAGCCAAGGTGTGGCTAGCGGAGAGACCCAGTACTTC. Protein: CASSQGVASGETQYF.

The V and J genes are TRBV25-1 and TRBJ1-6; D is possibly TRBD1 (5 bases). CDR1 is MGHDK, CDR2 SYGVNS, per germline. CDR3 size: 12 residues. V was shortened by 11 bases and J by 9 bases, with 14 bases between the two germline ends. The CDR3 loop is CASVQGTSPLHF. CDR3 DNA: TGTGCCTCGGTGCAGGGTACTTCACCCCTCCACTTT.

About this clonotype: Sequence at one end of the junction differs from germline and may be a read error. The V gene is TRBV2, the J gene TRBJ2-7; D remains unclear. Germline CDR1 is SNHLY and CDR2 is FYNNEI. The CDR3 is 13 residues long. The CDR3 DNA follows: TGTGCCGGCAGTATAGGCGGATCCTACGAGCAGTACTTC. This encodes CAGSIGGSYEQYF.

This clonotype has more than one count but fewer than ten. The chain joins TRBV2 to TRBJ2-7; D is ambiguous. The CDR3 is made up of 16 amino acids. Germline CDR1 SNHLY, CDR2 FYNNEI. V lost 4 bases and J lost 2, with 18 bases in between. The CDR3 loop reads CASSVGVLYITYEQYF. The CDR3 DNA follows: TGTGCCAGCAGTGTCGGCGTCCTCTACATAACCTACGAGCAGTACTTC.

This clonotype was seen only a few times. The chain recombines TRBV7-8 with TRBJ1-6; no reliable D call. CDR1 and CDR2 (germline): SGHVS, FQNEAQ. V gave up 5 bases and J gave up 0 bases, with 11 bases separating them. CDR3 size: 16 residues. The CDR3 region is CASSLGMSSYNSPLHF. In DNA form, the CDR3 reads TGTGCCAGCAGCCTCGGAATGAGCTCCTATAATTCACCCCTCCACTTT.

This clonotype has just a few counts. This sequence joins TRBV6-6 and TRBJ1-1; no firm D call. Deletions cut 6 bases from V and 0 bases from J, with 8 bases between. CDR3 length: 13 residues. In germline, CDR1 is MNHNY, CDR2 SVGAGI (reference sequence). The CDR3 is CASRTTLNTEAFF. DNA of the CDR3: TGTGCCAGCAGGACGACACTGAACACTGAAGCTTTCTTT.

V and J are TRBV19 and TRBJ1-2, with a possible D match to TRBD1 (5 bases). This CDR3 region has 15 residues. The germline gives CDR1 LNHDA, CDR2 SQIVND (reference sequence). The ends were cut back, 1 base at V and 6 bases at J, with 15 bases in the middle. The CDR3 coding sequence is TGTGCCAGTAGTATAGGCCTCAGGGACCGCGATGGCTACACCTTC. Translation: CASSIGLRDRDGYTF.

CDR3 sequence (DNA): TGTGCCAGCAGCTCCCCCCTAGTGGGGAAGAACACCGGGGAGCTGTTTTTT. This encodes CASSSPLVGKNTGELFF. The V and J genes are TRBV7-3 and TRBJ2-2; no clear D. V was clipped by 4 bases and J by 1 base, with 16 bases between them. The CDR3 runs 17 residues. CDR1 SGHTA and CDR2 FQGTGA come from the germline V gene.

This chain joins TRBV2 and TRBJ1-5, with D tentatively TRBD1 (6 bases). Germline values: CDR1 SNHLY, CDR2 FYNNEI. Trimming removed 5 bases at V and 3 bases at J, with 11 bases between. The CDR3 has 14 residues. CDR3: CASSSYRDNQPQHF. CDR3 DNA sequence: TGTGCCAGCAGTTCCTACAGGGACAATCAGCCCCAGCATTTT.

The chain joins TRBV15 to TRBJ1-6; D perhaps matches TRBD1 (5 bases). Trimming shortened V by 3 bases and J by 10 bases, and 19 bases separated the two germline ends. The germline V gene has CDR1 LNHNV and CDR2 YYDKDF (reference sequence). There are 16 residues in the CDR3. The CDR3 region has the DNA TGTGCCACCAGCAGCTTAGACCCGGGGACGACCTCACCCCTCCACTTT. Translating it yields CATSSLDPGTTSPLHF.

The CDR3 is CASSPEGPTSQPQHF. In nucleotides, the CDR3 is TGCGCCAGCAGCCCCGAGGGTCCGACGTCTCAGCCCCAGCATTTT. The gene calls are TRBV4-1 and TRBJ1-5; D ambiguous. The CDR3 has 15 amino acids. V lost 4 bases, J lost 6 bases, and 16 bases lay in between. The germline V gene encodes CDR1 MGHRA and CDR2 YSYEKL.

The chain couples TRBV19 to TRBJ2-2; D gene uncertain. This CDR3 region has 15 residues. CDR1 is LNHDA and CDR2 is SQIVND in the germline V gene (reference sequence). V lost 2 bases, J lost 4 bases, and 11 bases lay in between. The CDR3 loop is CASSIWGSGTGELFF. CDR3 sequence (DNA): TGTGCCAGTAGTATATGGGGTTCGGGCACCGGGGAGCTGTTTTTT.

This clonotype has a count of ten or more. The V and J genes are TRBV29-1 and TRBJ2-5; 13 bases are shared with TRBD2. The CDR3 totals 17 residues. Trimming took 3 bases from V and 5 from J; bases not matched to a gene: 12. From germline, CDR1 is SQVTM and CDR2 ANQGSEA. The CDR3 spells CSVDSRTSGRPHETQYF. The CDR3 DNA reads TGCAGCGTTGACTCTCGGACTAGCGGGAGACCCCACGAGACCCAGTACTTC.

This clonotype was seen repeatedly, ten times or more. This chain uses TRBV4-1 with TRBJ1-1; 7 nucleotides match TRBD1. The germline V gene encodes CDR1 MGHRA and CDR2 YSYEKL. This CDR3 contains 13 residues. V dropped 3 bases and J dropped 6; count of bases not matched to a gene: 4. CDR3 residues: CASSQTGIAEAFF. The CDR3 bases are TGCGCCAGCAGCCAGACAGGGATCGCTGAAGCTTTCTTT.

The rearrangement uses TRBV29-1 and TRBJ2-6; D is undetermined. Trimming shortened V by 6 bases and J by 0 bases, and 12 bases separated the two germline ends. The CDR3 extends over 15 amino acids. The V gene's germline CDR1 is SQVTM and CDR2 ANQGSEA. The CDR3 DNA is TGCAGCGTCGACATCCGCGTCTCTGGGGCCAACGTCCTGACTTTC. It specifies CSVDIRVSGANVLTF.